This T cell receptor beta chain was recorded in a study of blood T cell repertoires in COVID-19 (TCRdb year 2020). About the investigation overall: Collaborator samples came from the United States, Italy and Spain and covered acute and convalescent phases of COVID-19. The prospective study material was composed of cDNA or gDNA derived from T cells, B-cell-depleted T cells, or PBMCs. Subjects who had been exposed to COVID-19, were actively infected with it, or had recovered from it provided the deeply sampled blood TCRbeta repertoires that made up the dataset. The repertoires were released in a freely available public database meant as a resource for research on the immune response to SARS-CoV-2. The samples were drawn from the first 160 participants of the ongoing ImmuneRACE study and from under 1,500 subjects provided by 6 global collaborators. Nearly every sample came with metadata listing a de-identified subject ID, COVID-19 status, age in years and sex. HLA class I and class II types, where available, came from metadata supplied by the sample provider rather than from assay-based typing. What the research found in general, with its limitations: The amount of clinical and demographic metadata varied by source and participant and was provided uncurated.

The immunoSEQ Assay, a bias-controlled multiplex PCR, was used to amplify TCRbeta CDR3 regions from genomic DNA. The study's processing was this. Within the assay, amplification of reference gene primers was used to estimate how many nucleated cells each sample contained. Sequence reads were collapsed and filtered to measure the absolute abundance of every unique TCRbeta CDR3 rearrangement. For each sample, productive Simpson clonality was calculated as the square root of Simpson's diversity index over productive rearrangements. Entries here come from immuneACCESS through TCRdb and include only in-frame sequences with V and J called. Some clones fail to appear in such tables; in the studies checked, an unresolved V gene covers under half of the shortfall, and the cause of the remainder is unknown. V, J and clone size were drawn from that table, and D and trimming were deduced from the DNA. Recorded for this sample are about 150,000 clones; about 85% of them occurred a single time. The ten biggest clones cover roughly 4% of the sample.

In the prospective study, participants were about 18 to 100 years old, resided in about two dozen geographic areas of the United States, and were enrolled through a virtual design. To assign participants to cohorts, the prospective study relied on clinical history that participants themselves reported in a screening survey and a study questionnaire. A participant counted as exposed if, within 2 weeks of entering the study, that participant had been in contact with someone who had a PCR-confirmed or clinician-diagnosed COVID-19 case. Mobile phlebotomists in the prospective study collected whole blood, serum and a nasopharyngeal or oropharyngeal swab from every participant. Participants in the prospective study had the option to provide additional blood draws and questionnaires over a 2-month period. Prospective study blood samples were shipped either frozen or at room temperature before DNA extraction.

On this clone: Its antigen specificity is not known. Base-call qualities are not available, and no considerably larger clone is one nucleotide away.

The germline V gene gives CDR1 as MRHNA and CDR2 as SNTAGT. The germline V end is reduced by 0 bases and the J end by 7 bases; junction bases left unmatched: 0. Including cysteine and phenylalanine, the CDR3 has 14 amino acids. Only the CDR3 part of the read is kept: 42 bases, read in frame from the first base. This clonotype originated in a woman aged 40 to 50 who had been exposed to COVID-19. This sequence uses TRBV6-4 and TRBJ1-6, and TRBD1 matches 7 of the central bases. Sequencing was done on a sample of PBMCs or T cells enriched from blood (not recorded which). In nucleotide form, the sequence is TGTGCCAGCAGTGACTCGACAGGGAATTCACCCCTCCACTTT. Translated, this is CASSDSTGNSPLHF.